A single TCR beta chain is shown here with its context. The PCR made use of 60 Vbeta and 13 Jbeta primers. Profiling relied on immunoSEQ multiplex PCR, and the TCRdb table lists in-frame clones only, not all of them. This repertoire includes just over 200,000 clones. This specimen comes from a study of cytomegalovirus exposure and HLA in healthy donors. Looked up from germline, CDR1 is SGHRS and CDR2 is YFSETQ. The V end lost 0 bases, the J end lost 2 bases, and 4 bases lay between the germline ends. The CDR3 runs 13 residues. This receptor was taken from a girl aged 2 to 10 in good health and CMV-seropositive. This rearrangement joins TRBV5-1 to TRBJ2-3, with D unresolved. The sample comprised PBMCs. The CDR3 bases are TGCGCCAGCAGCTTGGCCGTCACAGATACGCAGTATTTT. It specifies CASSLAVTDTQYF.